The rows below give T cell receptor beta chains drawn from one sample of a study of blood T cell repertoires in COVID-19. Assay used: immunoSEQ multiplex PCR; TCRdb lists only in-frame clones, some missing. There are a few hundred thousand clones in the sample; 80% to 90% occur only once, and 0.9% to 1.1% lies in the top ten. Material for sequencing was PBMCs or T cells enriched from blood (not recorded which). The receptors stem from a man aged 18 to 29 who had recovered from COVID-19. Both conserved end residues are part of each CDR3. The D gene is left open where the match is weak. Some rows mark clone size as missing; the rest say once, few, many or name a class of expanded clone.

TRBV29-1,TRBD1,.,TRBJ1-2,CSVDGTDYGYTF,TGCAGCGTTGATGGGACAGACTATGGCTACACCTTC
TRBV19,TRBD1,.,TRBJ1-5,CASSGQGNVHQPQHF,TGTGCCAGTTCCGGACAGGGCAATGTTCATCAGCCCCAGCATTTT
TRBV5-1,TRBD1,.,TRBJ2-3,CASSLGSGQGTDTQYF,TGCGCCAGCAGCTTGGGTTCGGGACAGGGCACAGATACGCAGTATTTT
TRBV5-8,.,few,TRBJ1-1,CASSSDSSEAFF,TGTGCCAGCAGCTCGGACAGCAGTGAAGCTTTCTTT
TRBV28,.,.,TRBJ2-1,CASSPNNEQFF,TGTGCCAGCAGCCCTAACAATGAGCAGTTCTTC
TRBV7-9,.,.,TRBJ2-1,CASSLSAQVQFF,TGTGCCAGCAGCTTGAGTGCGCAGGTGCAGTTCTTC
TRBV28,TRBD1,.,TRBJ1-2,CASSLGGTGVNYGYTF,TGTGCCAGCAGTTTGGGCGGAACAGGGGTTAACTATGGCTACACCTTC
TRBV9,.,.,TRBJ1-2,CASSVQGNYGYTF,TGTGCCAGCAGCGTACAGGGAAACTATGGCTACACCTTC
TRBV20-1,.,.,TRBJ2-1,CSASIYNEQFF,TGCAGTGCTTCAATTTACAATGAGCAGTTCTTC
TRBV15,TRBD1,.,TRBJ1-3,CATSRAGGGNTIYF,TGTGCCACCAGCAGAGCAGGGGGCGGAAACACCATATATTTT
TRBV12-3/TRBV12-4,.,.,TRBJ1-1,CASSQGPTEAFF,TGTGCCAGCAGCCAGGGGCCCACTGAAGCTTTCTTT
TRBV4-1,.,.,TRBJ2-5,CASSQLVGGKETQYF,TGCGCCAGCAGCCAGCTGGTCGGAGGGAAAGAGACCCAGTACTTC
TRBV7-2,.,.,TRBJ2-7,CASSSYSYEQYF,TGTGCCAGCAGCTCCTACTCCTACGAGCAGTACTTC
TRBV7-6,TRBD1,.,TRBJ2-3,CASSQNLGQGTDTQYF,TGTGCCAGCAGCCAAAATCTGGGACAGGGCACAGATACGCAGTATTTT
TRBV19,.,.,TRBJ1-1,CASSIVAGLGGTEAFF,TGTGCCAGTAGTATAGTCGCAGGACTCGGTGGGACTGAAGCTTTCTTT
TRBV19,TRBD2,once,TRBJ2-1,CASSIWPSGYNEQFF,TGTGCCAGTAGTATTTGGCCTAGCGGTTACAATGAGCAGTTCTTC
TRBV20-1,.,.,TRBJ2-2,CSASRLVGAGELFF,TGCAGTGCTAGTCGTCTAGTGGGAGCCGGGGAGCTGTTTTTT
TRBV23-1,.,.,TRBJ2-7,CASSPLRRTGHCPYEQYF,TGCGCCAGCAGTCCCCTCCGCCGAACGGGACATTGCCCCTACGAGCAGTACTTC
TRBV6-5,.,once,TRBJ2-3,CASSYSGLATDTQYF,TGTGCCAGCAGTTACTCAGGACTGGCGACAGATACGCAGTATTTT
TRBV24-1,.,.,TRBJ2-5,CATSDPRGSGETQYF,TGTGCCACCAGTGACCCCAGGGGAAGTGGAGAGACCCAGTACTTC
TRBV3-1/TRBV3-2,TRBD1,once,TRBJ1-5,CASSQDPDRGSRNQPQHF,TGTGCCAGCAGCCAAGATCCGGACAGGGGTAGTCGCAATCAGCCCCAGCATTTT
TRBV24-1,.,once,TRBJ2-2,CATSARGYTGELFF,TGTGCCACCAGTGCCAGGGGCTACACCGGGGAGCTGTTTTTT
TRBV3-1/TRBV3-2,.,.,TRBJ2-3,CASSLSGDTQYF,TGTGCCAGCAGCCTCAGCGGGGATACGCAGTATTTT
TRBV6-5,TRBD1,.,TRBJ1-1,CASKQQGTVGTEAFF,TGTGCCAGCAAACAACAGGGGACTGTTGGCACTGAAGCTTTCTTT
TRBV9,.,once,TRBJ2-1,CASSVYGTIDNEQFF,TGTGCCAGCAGCGTATACGGGACAATCGACAATGAGCAGTTCTTC
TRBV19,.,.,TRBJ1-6,CASSMADIYSPLHF,TGTGCCAGTAGTATGGCGGACATCTATTCACCCCTCCACTTT
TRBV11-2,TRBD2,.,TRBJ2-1,CASSSLLAGGSSYNEQFF,TGTGCCAGCAGCTCCTTACTAGCGGGAGGGAGCTCCTACAATGAGCAGTTCTTC
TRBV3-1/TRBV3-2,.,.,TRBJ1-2,CASSTQGNYGYTF,TGTGCCAGCAGCACCCAGGGTAACTATGGCTACACCTTC
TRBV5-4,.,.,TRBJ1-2,CASSSRGRNYGYTF,TGTGCCAGCAGCTCGCGGGGGAGGAACTATGGCTACACCTTC
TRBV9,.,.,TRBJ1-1,CASSVASLSAEAFF,TGTGCCAGCAGCGTAGCGTCGCTGAGCGCTGAAGCTTTCTTT
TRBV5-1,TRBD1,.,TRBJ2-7,CASSLEGRGLYEQYF,TGCGCCAGCAGCTTGGAGGGCAGGGGGCTTTACGAGCAGTACTTC
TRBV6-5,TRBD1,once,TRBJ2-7,CASTETGQFYEQYF,TGTGCCAGCACCGAAACGGGACAGTTCTACGAGCAGTACTTC
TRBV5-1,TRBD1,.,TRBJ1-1,CASSLAGDSKAFF,TGCGCCAGCAGCTTGGCTGGGGACAGCAAAGCTTTCTTT
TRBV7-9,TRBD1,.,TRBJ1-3,CASSNTGAYGNTIYF,TGTGCCAGCAGCAACACAGGGGCGTATGGAAACACCATATATTTT
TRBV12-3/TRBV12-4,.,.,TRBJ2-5,CASLDSYQETQYF,TGTGCCAGCCTTGACAGCTACCAAGAGACCCAGTACTTC
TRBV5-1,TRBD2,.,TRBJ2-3,CASRGGDTQYF,TGCGCCAGCAGGGGGGGGGATACGCAGTATTTT
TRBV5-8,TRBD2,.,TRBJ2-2,CASIRRGGIDTGELFF,TGTGCCAGCATTCGGCGGGGGGGCATCGACACCGGGGAGCTGTTTTTT
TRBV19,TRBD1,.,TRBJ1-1,CASSRQGDTEAFF,TGTGCCAGTAGTAGGCAGGGGGACACTGAAGCTTTCTTT
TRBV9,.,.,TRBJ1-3,CASSPLSVSGNTIYF,TGTGCCAGCAGCCCCCTCTCGGTAAGCGGAAACACCATATATTTT
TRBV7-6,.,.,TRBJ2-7,CASSFTGRSYEQYF,TGTGCCAGCAGCTTCACAGGGCGCTCCTACGAGCAGTACTTC
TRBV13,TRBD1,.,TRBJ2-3,CASSSRGDRVQDTQYF,TGTGCCAGCAGCTCACGGGGGGACAGGGTCCAAGATACGCAGTATTTT
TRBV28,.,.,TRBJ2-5,CASSSVTQYF,TGTGCCAGCAGCAGCGTGACCCAGTACTTC